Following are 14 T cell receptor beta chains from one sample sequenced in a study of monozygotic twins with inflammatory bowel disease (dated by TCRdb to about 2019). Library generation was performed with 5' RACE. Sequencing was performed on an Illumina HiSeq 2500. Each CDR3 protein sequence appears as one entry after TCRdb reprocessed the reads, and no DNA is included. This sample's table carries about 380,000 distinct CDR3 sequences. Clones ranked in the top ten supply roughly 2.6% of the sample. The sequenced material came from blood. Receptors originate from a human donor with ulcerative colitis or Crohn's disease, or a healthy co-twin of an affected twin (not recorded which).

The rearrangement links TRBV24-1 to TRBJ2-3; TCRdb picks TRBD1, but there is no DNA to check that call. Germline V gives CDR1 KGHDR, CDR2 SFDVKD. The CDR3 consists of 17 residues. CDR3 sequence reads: CATSDFQTGSPSDTQYF.

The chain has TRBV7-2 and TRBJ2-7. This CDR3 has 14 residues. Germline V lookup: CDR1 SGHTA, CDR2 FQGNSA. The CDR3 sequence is CASSLVGRSYEQYF.

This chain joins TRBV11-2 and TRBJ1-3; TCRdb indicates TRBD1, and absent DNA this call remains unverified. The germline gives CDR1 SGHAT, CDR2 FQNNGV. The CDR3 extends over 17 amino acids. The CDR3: CASSSPYPDRVFNTIYF.

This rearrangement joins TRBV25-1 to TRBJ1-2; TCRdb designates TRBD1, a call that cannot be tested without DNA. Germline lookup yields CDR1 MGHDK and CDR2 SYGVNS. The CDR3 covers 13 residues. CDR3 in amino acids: CASSGTGGYGYTF.

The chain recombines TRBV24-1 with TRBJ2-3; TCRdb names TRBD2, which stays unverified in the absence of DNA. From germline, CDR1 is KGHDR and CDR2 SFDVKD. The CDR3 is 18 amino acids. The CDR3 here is CATSAENVAGADTDTQYF.

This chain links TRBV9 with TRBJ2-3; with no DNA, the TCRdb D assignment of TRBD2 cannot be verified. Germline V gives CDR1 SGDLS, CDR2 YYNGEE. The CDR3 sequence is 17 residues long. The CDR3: CASSAHVAGSSTDTQYF.

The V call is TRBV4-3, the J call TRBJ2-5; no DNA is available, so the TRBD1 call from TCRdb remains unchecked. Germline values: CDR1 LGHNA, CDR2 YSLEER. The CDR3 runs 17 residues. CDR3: CASSQDHRQGTKETQYF.

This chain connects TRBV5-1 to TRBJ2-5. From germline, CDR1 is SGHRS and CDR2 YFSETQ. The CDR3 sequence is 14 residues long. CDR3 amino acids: CASSLTAGAETQYF.

CDR3 protein: CASRGDRANYQETQYF. The chain recombines TRBV12-3 or TRBV12-4 with TRBJ2-5; TCRdb's D call, TRBD1, is unchecked because there is no DNA. CDR3 size: 16 residues.

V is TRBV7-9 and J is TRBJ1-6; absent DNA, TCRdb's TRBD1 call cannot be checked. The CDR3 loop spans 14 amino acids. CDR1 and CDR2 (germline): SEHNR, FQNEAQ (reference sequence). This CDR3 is CASSLNPENSPLHF.

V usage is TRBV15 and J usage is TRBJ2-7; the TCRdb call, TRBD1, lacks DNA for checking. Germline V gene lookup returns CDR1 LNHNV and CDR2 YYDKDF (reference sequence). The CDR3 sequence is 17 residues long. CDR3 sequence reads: CATSSRSWGAIGHEQYF. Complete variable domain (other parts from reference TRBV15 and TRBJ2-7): DAMVIQNPRYQVTQFGKPVTLSCSQTLNHNVMYWYQQKSSQAPKLLFHYYDKDFNNEADTPDNFQSRRPNTSFCFLDIRSPGLGDTAMYLCATSSRSWGAIGHEQYFGPGTRLTVT.

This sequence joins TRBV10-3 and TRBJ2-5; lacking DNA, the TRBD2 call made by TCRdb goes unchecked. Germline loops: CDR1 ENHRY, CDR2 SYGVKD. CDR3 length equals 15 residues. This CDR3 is CAISGAGGPPETQYF.

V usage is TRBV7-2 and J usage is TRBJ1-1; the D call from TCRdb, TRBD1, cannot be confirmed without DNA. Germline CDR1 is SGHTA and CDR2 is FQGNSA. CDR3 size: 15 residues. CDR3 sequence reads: CASSPNWAGGTEAFF.

This chain's CDR3 is CASSHPGLAGEETQYF. The chain employs TRBV9 and TRBJ2-5; TCRdb lists TRBD2, though no DNA is available to test this call. Germline CDR1 SGDLS, CDR2 YYNGEE. This CDR3 is 16 amino acids long.